Listed below are T cell receptor beta chains from one sample, sequenced in a study of blood T cell repertoires in COVID-19. Measured with immunoSEQ multiplex PCR; TCRdb has only the in-frame clones, and not every one. Seen here are tens of thousands of clones, around 87% observed once, and the top ten hold about 16%. The specimen was peripheral blood. The receptors originated from a man older than 75 with acute or convalescent COVID-19. Each CDR3 is given with its conserved first and last residue. A D gene is named only where the DNA matches it firmly. Clone size is given for some rows only: seen once, a few or many times, or a class if the clone is expanded.

j_call,d_call,clone_size,cdr3_length,v_call,cdr3_aa,cdr3_nt
TRBJ1-1,.,.,13,TRBV11-3,CASSVRTGTEAFF,TGTGCCAGCAGCGTCAGAACGGGGACTGAAGCTTTCTTT
TRBJ1-1,.,once,14,TRBV9,CASSEGQMNTEAFF,TGTGCCAGCAGCGAGGGACAAATGAACACTGAAGCTTTCTTT
TRBJ2-1,TRBD2,.,16,TRBV30,CAWSPGLAGGNNEQFF,TGTGCCTGGAGCCCCGGACTAGCGGGGGGAAACAATGAGCAGTTCTTC
TRBJ1-5,.,once,14,TRBV7-2,CASSFRGPGQPQHF,TGTGCCAGCAGCTTTAGAGGGCCCGGTCAGCCCCAGCATTTT
TRBJ2-3,.,.,15,TRBV11-3,CASSLAGRGTDTQYF,TGTGCCAGCAGCTTAGCGGGTCGGGGCACAGATACGCAGTATTTT
TRBJ2-5,TRBD2,.,16,TRBV14,CASSPLAGGLQETQYF,TGTGCCAGCAGCCCCCTAGCGGGGGGGCTCCAAGAGACCCAGTACTTC
TRBJ2-3,TRBD2,.,15,TRBV6-5,CASTLGLAGADTQYF,TGTGCCAGCACTCTCGGGCTAGCGGGGGCAGATACGCAGTATTTT
TRBJ2-6,.,.,18,TRBV6-2/TRBV6-3,CASSYSTRSGAGANVLTF,TGTGCCAGCAGTTACTCGACTAGATCTGGGGCGGGGGCCAACGTCCTGACTTTC
TRBJ1-2,TRBD1,.,14,TRBV4-2,CASSQGQGRGAYTF,TGTGCCAGCAGCCAAGGACAGGGTAGGGGTGCCTACACCTTC
TRBJ1-4,.,.,16,TRBV10-2,CASSPRLSRANEKLFF,TGCGCCAGCAGTCCGAGACTCAGCCGGGCTAATGAAAAACTGTTTTTT
TRBJ1-1,.,.,14,TRBV5-6,CASSLVGGYTEAFF,TGTGCCAGCAGCTTGGTAGGGGGTTACACTGAAGCTTTCTTT
TRBJ1-6,.,.,16,TRBV5-1,CASSSEISGYNSPLHF,TGCGCCAGCAGCTCGGAGATATCGGGATATAATTCACCCCTCCACTTT
TRBJ2-7,TRBD1,.,14,TRBV6-5,CASSYSAGGIEQYF,TGTGCCAGCAGTTACTCTGCAGGGGGCATCGAGCAGTACTTC
TRBJ1-2,TRBD1,.,13,TRBV12-3/TRBV12-4,CASSLGTGYGYTF,TGTGCCAGCAGTTTAGGGACAGGGTATGGCTACACCTTC
TRBJ2-1,TRBD1,.,15,TRBV3-1/TRBV3-2,CASSHSRQGADKQFF,TGTGCCAGCAGCCATTCGAGACAGGGGGCAGATAAGCAGTTCTTC
TRBJ2-5,TRBD1,.,16,TRBV9,CASTLRTGGDGETQYF,TGTGCCAGCACCCTCCGGACAGGGGGCGACGGGGAGACCCAGTACTTC
TRBJ2-3,.,.,13,TRBV11-2,CASSSPSTDTQYF,TGTGCCAGCAGCTCTCCTAGCACAGATACGCAGTATTTT
TRBJ1-3,TRBD1,.,16,TRBV5-4,CASSLGRTGIGNTIYF,TGTGCCAGCAGCTTGGGCCGGACAGGGATAGGAAACACCATATATTTT